Here is one T cell receptor beta chain with its context. The antigen this receptor binds is unknown. Base quality data are lacking; no much larger clone is found one base away. The sample is drawn from a study of CD8 T cells in Susac syndrome (dated by TCRdb to about 2019). Some background on the complete study: Whether CD8+ T cell activation and differentiation in Susac syndrome was antigen driven was tested using repertoire sequencing. The study compared CD8+ T cell repertoire clonality among eleven to twelve healthy donors, roughly 14 Susac syndrome patients and roughly 16 multiple sclerosis patients. Broader findings and caveats from the paper: The TCR sequencing and HLA analysis was acknowledged to have included a relatively small number of individuals.

The cysteine opens and the phenylalanine closes a CDR3 of 15 amino acids. Of all the DNA, just the CDR3 is kept, 45 bases in frame from base 1. The CDR1 and CDR2 encoded by the germline V gene are ENHRY and SYGVKD. Between the V and J ends, shortened by 4 bases and 4 bases respectively, the junction contains 16 bases. RNA was extracted with the RNeasy kit and roughly 0.5 to 1 ug was reverse transcribed using random hexamers. TCR beta CDR3 regions were amplified with the immunoSEQ multiplex PCR assay covering 54 Vbeta and 13 Jbeta segments. Bias from PCR amplification was corrected by using a synthetic template baseline for primer optimization and for computational correction. The published analysis was carried out like this. Reads were annotated to V, D and J genes per IMGT and analyzed with immunoSEQ Analyzer, keeping only productive sequences. Clonality was calculated as one minus the Shannon entropy normalized by log2 of the number of productive unique sequences. For each patient and control, public and private clones were evaluated within the 100 most prevalent clones. Susac-specific clones were defined as absent from healthy and MS cohorts, roughly 1,100 published viral clones and other ImmuneACCESS disease sequences. TCRdb applied fastp at Q25 and MiXCR to the public reads, then kept only in-frame beta chains. Each record represents a unique CDR3 protein, reported with the most common genes and DNA among its rows. In this record, the V and J calls reflect TCRdb's handling and not the investigators' own analysis. This sample is represented by about 430,000 distinct CDR3 sequences; 85% to 90% of them were singletons. Together, the top ten hold about 0.1% of the sample.

Peripheral blood CD8+ and CD4+ T cells from healthy donors, Susac syndrome patients and multiple sclerosis patients were profiled by high-throughput TCR beta sequencing. The multiple sclerosis controls were treatment-naive patients who had stable or active relapsing-remitting disease and met the revised McDonald criteria. Bulk CD8+ and CD4+ T cells were purified magnetically by negative isolation, whereas CD8+ TEMRA cells were enriched by FACS. Blood was collected in EDTA tubes and processed within 24 hours, with PBMCs isolated through density gradient centrifugation. PBMCs intended for TCR sequencing were cryopreserved in liquid nitrogen and thawed later in a water bath at 37 degrees C. The sorted or isolated CD4+, CD8+ and CD8+ TEMRA cells reached a purity of at least 90%.

The TCR comes from a human donor with multiple sclerosis. The sequence links TRBV10-3 to TRBJ1-2, with TRBD1 perhaps the D gene, on 6 matching bases. The sample taken for sequencing was CD8+ T cells from PBMCs. The DNA reads as follows: TGTGCCATCAGTGGGGGAGGACAGATCTTCTATGGCTACACCTTC. Translated, this gives CAISGGGQIFYGYTF.